The T cell receptor (beta chain) described here comes from a study of identical twins. TCRdb re-called the 5' RACE reads through MiXCR, storing one row per CDR3 protein. Of 310,000 or so distinct CDR3 sequences in the sample, under 9.5% were seen once. The sample holds many counts of this clonotype. Germline CDR1 reads SGHRS; CDR2 reads YFSETQ. Deletions cut 5 bases from V and 8 bases from J, with 13 bases between. CDR3 length: 13 amino acids. The sample was also linked to a second study, of yellow fever vaccine responses in identical twins. That report adds: Vaccine T cell responses of twins reportedly seemed partly convergent and partly personalized.

The chain carries TRBV5-1 and TRBJ1-4, with D maybe TRBD1 (5 bases). The TCR sequence derives from a woman between 18 and 29 years old in good health. The specimen sequenced was memory (CD45RO+) T cells sorted from blood. The CDR3 spells CASRATSGEKLFF. CDR3 nucleotides: TGCGCCAGCAGGGCCACATCAGGGGAAAAACTGTTTTTT.